The present T cell receptor beta chain was sequenced within a study of blood T cell repertoires in COVID-19. Per the original methods: Reference gene primer amplification yielded estimated nucleated cell counts. Sequenced by immunoSEQ multiplex PCR; TCRdb stores in-frame clones only, minus some. V and J calls and clone size are those listed in that table; D and trimming were worked out from the DNA. In the table there are 25,000 to 35,000 clones, approximately 85% of which are singletons. CDR1 is SGHAT, CDR2 FQNNGV, per germline. The CDR3 is made up of 17 amino acids. V was trimmed by 2 bases and J by 0 bases, leaving 11 bases between them.

The sample taken for sequencing was peripheral blood. This TCR was recovered from a human donor in a cohort sampled during active COVID-19. J is TRBJ1-6 and V is TRBV11-2; D uncertain. CDR3 region: CASSLNLHGSYNSPLHF. CDR3 coding DNA: TGTGCCAGCAGCTTAAATCTTCACGGCTCCTATAATTCACCCCTCCACTTT. The variable domain in full, completed from reference TRBV11-2 and TRBJ1-6, reads EAGVAQSPRYKIIEKRQSVAFWCNPISGHATLYWYQQILGQGPKLLIQFQNNGVVDDSQLPKDRFSAERLKGVDSTLKIQPAKLEDSAVYLCASSLNLHGSYNSPLHFGNGTRLTVT.